Given below is one TCR beta chain in context. Its antigen is still unknown. These data come from a study of Ad26.COV2.S vaccination and SARS-CoV-2 variants. About the research overall: By the intramuscular route, Ad26.COV2.S was given once, or twice 56 days apart. Study-wide results and limits: An underestimation of total T cell responses may have resulted from the TCR breadth and depth analyses.

Profiled with immunoSEQ multiplex PCR; TCRdb holds only in-frame clones, not every one. Of 450,000 to 550,000 clones listed, roughly 87% were seen once; the top ten hold 2.5%. CDR1 and CDR2 (germline): MNHEY, SMNVEV (reference sequence). The CDR3 extends over 16 amino acids. V lost 7 bases and J 2 bases, leaving 17 bases between the germline ends. As to treatment: over 15 received Ad26.COV2.S at low or high dose, single or two shots; roughly 5 received placebo; per-sample allocation not given. Repertoires come from day 63 after the first vaccine or placebo injection. The rearrangement joins TRBV27 to TRBJ2-2; the D gene is possibly TRBD1 (5 bases). Source: peripheral blood, taken in a trial of Ad26.COV2.S vaccine versus placebo. The TCR sequence derives from a person between 18 and 60 years old who received the Ad26.COV2.S COVID-19 vaccine or a placebo. The CDR3 sequence is CASNPLGQANTGELFF. In DNA form, the CDR3 reads TGTGCCAGCAACCCTTTGGGGCAGGCCAACACCGGGGAGCTGTTTTTT.